Listed below are T cell receptor beta chains from one sample, sequenced in a study of brain T cells in children with intractable seizures. The method was immunoSEQ multiplex PCR; TCRdb's version includes in-frame clones alone and lacks a portion of them. The sample records about 340,000 clones, nearly 95% being singletons. The material was peripheral blood, obtained more than 4 months after surgery. These receptors came from a boy under three years old with tuberous sclerosis and intractable seizures. CDR3s include the opening cysteine and the closing phenylalanine or tryptophan. Not all rows give a size; the values are once, few, many and, for expanded clones, a class.

V gene	clone size	J gene	CDR3 protein
TRBV19	NA	TRBJ2-3	CASKFSSSTDTQYF
TRBV4-2	NA	TRBJ2-7	CASSQSGTDPYEQYF
TRBV9	NA	TRBJ1-5	CASSLLGDQPQHF
TRBV10-3	NA	TRBJ2-1	CAISVSISGGLAGNEQFF
TRBV5-1	NA	TRBJ2-1	CASSSTLASGRINEQFF
TRBV7-2	NA	TRBJ1-3	CASSLVVSLWSGNTIYF
TRBV5-5	NA	TRBJ1-3	CASSMVDFGNTIYF
TRBV4-1	NA	TRBJ1-4	CASSTQVGTNEKLFF
TRBV2	NA	TRBJ1-2	CASSRAGPYGYTF
TRBV18	NA	TRBJ1-6	CASSGAGDYNSPLHF
TRBV29-1	NA	TRBJ2-1	CSVKTSGKVREQFF
TRBV6-5	NA	TRBJ1-5	CASSTVLNQPQHF
TRBV27	NA	TRBJ1-4	CASSSPGQGTEKLFF
TRBV2	NA	TRBJ2-3	CASRPSRDTQYF
TRBV5-1	once	TRBJ2-5	CASSVTEKETQYF
TRBV9	few	TRBJ2-3	CASGLLNTDTQYF
TRBV10-1	NA	TRBJ2-1	CASPNNEQFF
TRBV15	NA	TRBJ1-5	CATRDGNQPQHF
TRBV10-3	NA	TRBJ2-2	CAISESSGATGELFF
TRBV2	once	TRBJ1-1	CASRGAYSLNTEAFF
TRBV19	NA	TRBJ2-2	CASSPTGGTGELFF
TRBV15	NA	TRBJ2-5	CATSSATGLGETQYF
TRBV5-4	NA	TRBJ2-7	CASSLWLGYEQYF
TRBV5-4	NA	TRBJ1-1	CASNPDIRNTEAFF
TRBV3-1/TRBV3-2	NA	TRBJ1-2	CASTSRRGSYGYTF